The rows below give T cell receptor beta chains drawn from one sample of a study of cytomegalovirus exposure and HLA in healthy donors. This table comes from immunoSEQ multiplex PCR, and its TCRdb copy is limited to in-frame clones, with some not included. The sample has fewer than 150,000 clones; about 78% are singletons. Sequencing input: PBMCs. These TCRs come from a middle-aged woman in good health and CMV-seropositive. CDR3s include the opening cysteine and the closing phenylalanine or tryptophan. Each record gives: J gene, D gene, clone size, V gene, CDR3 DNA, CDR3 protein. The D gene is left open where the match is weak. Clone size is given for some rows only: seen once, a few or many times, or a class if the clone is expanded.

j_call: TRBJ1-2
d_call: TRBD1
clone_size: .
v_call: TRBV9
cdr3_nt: TGTGCCAGCAGCGTAGCCGGGACAGGCTATGGCTACACCTTC
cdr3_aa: CASSVAGTGYGYTF

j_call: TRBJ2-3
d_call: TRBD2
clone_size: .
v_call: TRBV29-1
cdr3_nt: TGCAGCGTTGAATGGGGAGGGCGCACAGATACGCAGTATTTT
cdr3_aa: CSVEWGGRTDTQYF

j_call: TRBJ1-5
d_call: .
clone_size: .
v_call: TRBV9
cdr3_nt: TGTGCCAGCAGCGGGGCGGGGGAGCAGCCCCAGCATTTT
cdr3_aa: CASSGAGEQPQHF

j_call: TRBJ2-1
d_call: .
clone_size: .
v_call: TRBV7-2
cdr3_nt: TGTGCCAGCAGCCCTTGGTCCTCCAGCTCCTACAATGAGCAGTTCTTC
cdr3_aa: CASSPWSSSSYNEQFF

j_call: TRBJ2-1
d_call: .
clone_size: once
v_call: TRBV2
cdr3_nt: TGTGCCAGCAGTGAACTAGGCTCCTACAATGAGCAGTTCTTC
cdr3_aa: CASSELGSYNEQFF

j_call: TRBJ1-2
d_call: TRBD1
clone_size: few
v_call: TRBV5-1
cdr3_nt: TGCGCCAGCAGCTCTGGACAGGTCTATGGCTACACCTTC
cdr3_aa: CASSSGQVYGYTF

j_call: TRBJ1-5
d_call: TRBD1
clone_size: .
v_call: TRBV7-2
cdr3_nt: TGTGCCAGCAGCTTACGACAGGGGGGTAGTCAGCCCCAGCATTTT
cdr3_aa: CASSLRQGGSQPQHF

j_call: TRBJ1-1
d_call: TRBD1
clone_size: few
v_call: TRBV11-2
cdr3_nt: TGTGCCAGCAGCTTAGGGGGTTGGGGACAGCGAGTGGGGAACACTGAAGCTTTCTTT
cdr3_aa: CASSLGGWGQRVGNTEAFF

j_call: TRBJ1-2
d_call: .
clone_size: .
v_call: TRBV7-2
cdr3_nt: TGTGCCAGCAGCCCAGACAGAATAAACCGCTATGGCTACACCTTC
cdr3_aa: CASSPDRINRYGYTF

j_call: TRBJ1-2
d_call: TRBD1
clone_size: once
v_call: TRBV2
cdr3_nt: TGTGCCAGCGGGACAGGGTTTGGCTACACCTTC
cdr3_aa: CASGTGFGYTF

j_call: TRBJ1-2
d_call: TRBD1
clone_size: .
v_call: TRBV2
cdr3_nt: TGTGCCAGCAGTGAGGGACAGTCCTATGGCTACACCTTC
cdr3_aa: CASSEGQSYGYTF

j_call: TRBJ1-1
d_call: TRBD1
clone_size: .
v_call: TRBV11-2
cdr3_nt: TGTGCCAGCAATCTAAACTTCCAGGGGGTCCCTGAAGCTTTCTTT
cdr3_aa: CASNLNFQGVPEAFF

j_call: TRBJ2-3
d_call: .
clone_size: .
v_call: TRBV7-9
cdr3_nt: TGTGCCAGCAGTATGGAGGGCTTCACAGATACGCAGTATTTT
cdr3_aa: CASSMEGFTDTQYF

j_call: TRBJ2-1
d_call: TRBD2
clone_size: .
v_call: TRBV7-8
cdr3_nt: TGTGCCAGCAGCTTAGTGCGGGGGGGTGACAATGAGCAGTTCTTC
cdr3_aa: CASSLVRGGDNEQFF

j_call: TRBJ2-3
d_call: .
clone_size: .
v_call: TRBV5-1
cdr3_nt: TGCGCCAGCAGATTCACAGGGAGAACAGATACGCAGTATTTT
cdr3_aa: CASRFTGRTDTQYF

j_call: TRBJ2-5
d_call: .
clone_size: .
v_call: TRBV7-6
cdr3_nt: TGTGCCAGCAGCTTGGCCTTGTATGAGACCCAGTACTTC
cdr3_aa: CASSLALYETQYF

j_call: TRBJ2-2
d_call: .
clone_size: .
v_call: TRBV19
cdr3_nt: TGTGCCAGTAGTAGGGGAGGTACCGGGGAGCTGTTTTTT
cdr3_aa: CASSRGGTGELFF

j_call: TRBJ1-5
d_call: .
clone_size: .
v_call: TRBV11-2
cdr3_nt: TGTGCCAGCAGCTTAGGGAGGGGCAATCAGCCCCAGCATTTT
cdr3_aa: CASSLGRGNQPQHF

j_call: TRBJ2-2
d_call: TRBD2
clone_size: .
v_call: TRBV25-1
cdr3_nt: TGTGCCAGCAACCTAGCGGGAAGCACCGGGGAGCTGTTTTTT
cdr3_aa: CASNLAGSTGELFF

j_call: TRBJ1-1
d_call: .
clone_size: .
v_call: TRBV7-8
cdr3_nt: TGTGCCAGCAGCTTACAGGCATTAAGGGGAAACACTGAAGCTTTCTTT
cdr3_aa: CASSLQALRGNTEAFF

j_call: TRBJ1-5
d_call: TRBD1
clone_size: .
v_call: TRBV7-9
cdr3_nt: TGTGCCAGCAGCCCTGGACAGGGGGTTCAGCCCCAGCATTTT
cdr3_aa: CASSPGQGVQPQHF

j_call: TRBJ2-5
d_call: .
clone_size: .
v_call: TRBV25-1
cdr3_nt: TGTGCCAGCAGTGATTCTATCGAGGGAGAGACCCAGTACTTC
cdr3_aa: CASSDSIEGETQYF

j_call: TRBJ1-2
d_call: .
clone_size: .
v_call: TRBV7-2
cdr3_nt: TGTGCCAGCAGCTCTATGTCAGGGATATACACCTTC
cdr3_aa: CASSSMSGIYTF

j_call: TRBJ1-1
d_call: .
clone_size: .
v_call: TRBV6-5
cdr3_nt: TGTGCCAGCAGCGAAAATCCAGGGTCACGGGCTTTCTTT
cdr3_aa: CASSENPGSRAFF

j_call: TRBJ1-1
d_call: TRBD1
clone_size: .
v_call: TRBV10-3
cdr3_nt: TGTGCCATCATGGACAGGGGAAGGAACACTGAAGCTTTCTTT
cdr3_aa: CAIMDRGRNTEAFF

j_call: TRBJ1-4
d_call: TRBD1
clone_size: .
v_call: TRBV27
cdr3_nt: TGTGCCAGCAGTTGGGGACAGGGGGCCGAAAAACTGTTTTTT
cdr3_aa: CASSWGQGAEKLFF

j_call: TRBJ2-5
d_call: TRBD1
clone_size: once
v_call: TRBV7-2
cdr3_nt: TGTGCCAGCAGCTTACGACGGACAGGGATGGGAGGTAAAGAGACCCAGTACTTC
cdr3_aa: CASSLRRTGMGGKETQYF

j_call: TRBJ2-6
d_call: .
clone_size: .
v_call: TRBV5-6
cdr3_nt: TGTGCCAGCAGCTTTTTAAAGAGCTCTGGGGCCAACGTCCTGACTTTC
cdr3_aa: CASSFLKSSGANVLTF

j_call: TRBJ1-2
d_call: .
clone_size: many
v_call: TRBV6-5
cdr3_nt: TGTGCCAGCAGGGGACGGACAGACTATGGCTACACCTTC
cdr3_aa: CASRGRTDYGYTF